The T cell receptor (beta chain) described here comes from a study of blood T cell repertoires in COVID-19. Whole-study context: From the United States, Italy and Spain came samples of acute and convalescent COVID-19. PBMCs, B-cell-depleted T cells, or T cells provided the cDNA or gDNA that made up the material.

Germline assignment: CDR1 SQVTM and CDR2 ANQGSEA. This CDR3 has 15 amino acids. The V end was cut by 2 bases, the J end by 1 base, with 15 bases between. The authors' processing: Estimation of nucleated cell counts relied on the amplification of reference gene primers. Generated by immunoSEQ multiplex PCR, the TCRdb table keeps only in-frame clones and is missing some. V, J and clone size reflect that table, while D and trimming were determined from the DNA. Among 110,000 to 150,000 clones listed, more than 75% were seen once. Material for sequencing was peripheral blood. The chain carries TRBV29-1 and TRBJ2-7; D call uncertain. The receptor's source is an elderly man with acute or convalescent COVID-19. The CDR3 loop reads CSVERSQTGSYEQYF. The CDR3 nucleotides read TGCAGCGTTGAAAGGTCCCAGACGGGTTCCTACGAGCAGTACTTC.